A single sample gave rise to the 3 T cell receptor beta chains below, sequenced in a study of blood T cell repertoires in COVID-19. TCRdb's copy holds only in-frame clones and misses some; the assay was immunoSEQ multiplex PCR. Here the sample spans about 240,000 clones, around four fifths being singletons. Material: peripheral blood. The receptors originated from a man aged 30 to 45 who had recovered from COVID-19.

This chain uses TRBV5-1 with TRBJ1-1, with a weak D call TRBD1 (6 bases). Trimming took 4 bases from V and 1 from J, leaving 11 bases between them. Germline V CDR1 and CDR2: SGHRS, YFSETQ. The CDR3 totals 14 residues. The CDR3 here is CASSRGGENTEAFF. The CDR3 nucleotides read TGCGCCAGCAGCCGCGGGGGCGAGAACACTGAAGCTTTCTTT.

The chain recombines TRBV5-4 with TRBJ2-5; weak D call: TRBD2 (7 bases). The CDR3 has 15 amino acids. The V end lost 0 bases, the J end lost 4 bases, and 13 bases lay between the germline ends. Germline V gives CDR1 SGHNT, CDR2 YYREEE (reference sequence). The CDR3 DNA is TGTGCCAGCAGCTTGGAGGGGGGGCTTGTAGAGACCCAGTACTTC. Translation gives CASSLEGGLVETQYF.

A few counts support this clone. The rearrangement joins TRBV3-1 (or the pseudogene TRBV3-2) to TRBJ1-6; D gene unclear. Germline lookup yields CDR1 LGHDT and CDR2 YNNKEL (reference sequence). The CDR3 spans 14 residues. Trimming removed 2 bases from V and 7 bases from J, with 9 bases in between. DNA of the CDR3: TGTGCCAGCAGCCAAAGTTCGGGGAATTCACCCCTCCACTTT. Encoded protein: CASSQSSGNSPLHF.